Listed here is a single T cell receptor (beta chain). V was shortened by 4 bases and J by 1 base, with 6 bases between the two germline ends. CDR1 SGHRS and CDR2 YFSETQ come from the germline V gene. The CDR3 is 13 amino acids. This sample stems from a study of cytomegalovirus exposure and HLA in healthy donors. The PCR had 60 Vbeta and 13 Jbeta primers. Produced via immunoSEQ multiplex PCR; TCRdb's table is partial and in-frame only. Here the sample spans 150,000 to 200,000 clones, around 79% being singletons. The chain recombines TRBV5-1 with TRBJ1-5; D remains ambiguous. The TCR was taken from a woman aged 45-59 years in good health and CMV-seronegative. The specimen sequenced was PBMCs. DNA of the CDR3: TGCGCCAGCAGCCCCTCGAGCAATCAGCCCCAGCATTTT. Its protein product is CASSPSSNQPQHF.